This T cell receptor (beta chain) is drawn from a study of blood T cell dynamics during melanoma immunotherapy (dated by TCRdb to between 2020 and 2021). About the investigation overall: All patients had metastatic melanoma and were given first-line pembrolizumab or nivolumab plus ipilimumab as standard of care in the United Kingdom. To find early correlates of response, peripheral T cell receptor repertoires were profiled in metastatic melanoma patients before and after one cycle of checkpoint inhibitor therapy. Consecutive patients formed a training cohort, and a further independent group of patients from the same centre was pooled into an external validation set. Here is what the overall study found, with its caveats: Unlike progressors, patients who went on to achieve disease control showed a bifurcated reorganization of the PBMC repertoire at W3, with either increased clonality or increased diversity. The study could not determine whether the T cell clones driving repertoire changes were melanoma-specific or reflected general immune activation. The relatively small sample size was recognized as a factor that could limit how well the results generalize.

A fixed 350 ng of DNA was loaded for every bulk PBMC sample. TCR beta CDR3 sequences were amplified from genomic DNA with the immunoSEQ TCRb Assay kit following manufacturer instructions. The KAPA Library Quantification Kit for Illumina platforms was used to quantify pooled libraries by qPCR. Sequencing of the pooled libraries was done on an Illumina NextSeq 500, with clustering at roughly 0.6-1.2 pM. Per the source publication's procedure: Analysis of the TCR data relied on immunoSEQ ANALYZER and the R LymphoSeq package. A rearrangement efficiency score was calculated as productive divided by the sum of productive and non-productive CDR3 sequences. Clonality was assessed using the Gini coefficient and diversity using the Renyi index at alpha=1, with pairwise comparisons between timepoints within each patient. Clonal relatedness, based on an edit distance of 3, and repertoire similarity, based on the Bhattacharyya coefficient, were both computed in LymphoSeq. Linear discriminant analysis on week-3 changes in clonality and diversity was built with the R MASS and caret packages to classify response. The immuneACCESS repertoire file appears here via TCRdb, limited to in-frame rearrangements. These files lack a portion of the clones; in checked studies, under half of the deficit traces to unresolved V genes, and the cause of the others is not known. V, J and clone size were drawn from that table, and D and trimming were deduced from the DNA. This sample comprises 15,000 to 20,000 clones, approximately 90% of them detected only once. Less than 2% of the sample is in the top ten clones.

The time point label, read with the paper, signifies: pre-treatment baseline. Blood was sampled before treatment (T0) and at week 3 (W3), after the first cycle of checkpoint blockade. Except for a couple of patients with rapid clinical progression, response was assessed 12 weeks after the first infusion by RECIST 1.1; disease control meant complete response, partial response or stable disease. Any patient who had received prior systemic cancer treatment, was on concomitant immunosuppressant therapy or had synchronous other active malignancies was excluded. TCR beta was sequenced in both bulk PBMC and plasma cell-free DNA in order to track circulating cells as well as T cell turnover. PBMC were isolated from blood with Lymphoprep and SepMate tubes, followed by red cell lysis. DNA from PBMC and sorted T cell subsets was extracted with QIAamp DNA Blood Mini kits. The CDR3 measures 13 amino acids from cysteine to phenylalanine. The entry retains the CDR3 DNA only, 39 bases that are in frame from base 1. The CDR1 and CDR2 encoded by the germline V gene (reference sequence) are MNHNY and SVGAGI. V is reduced by 5 bases and J by 2 bases, leaving a spacing of 7 bases between them.

As regards this clone: The clone's antigen remains unknown. The sample holds no much larger clone one base away, and base qualities are not on file.

The chain employs TRBV6-6 and TRBJ1-3; too little of a D gene remains to name it. Sequencing was performed on blood, taken from a patient treated with checkpoint blockade. The TCR sequence derives from a human donor with melanoma. The nucleotides read TGTGCCAGCAGTCTAGCGGCTGGAAACACCATATATTTT. Its coded protein is CASSLAAGNTIYF.